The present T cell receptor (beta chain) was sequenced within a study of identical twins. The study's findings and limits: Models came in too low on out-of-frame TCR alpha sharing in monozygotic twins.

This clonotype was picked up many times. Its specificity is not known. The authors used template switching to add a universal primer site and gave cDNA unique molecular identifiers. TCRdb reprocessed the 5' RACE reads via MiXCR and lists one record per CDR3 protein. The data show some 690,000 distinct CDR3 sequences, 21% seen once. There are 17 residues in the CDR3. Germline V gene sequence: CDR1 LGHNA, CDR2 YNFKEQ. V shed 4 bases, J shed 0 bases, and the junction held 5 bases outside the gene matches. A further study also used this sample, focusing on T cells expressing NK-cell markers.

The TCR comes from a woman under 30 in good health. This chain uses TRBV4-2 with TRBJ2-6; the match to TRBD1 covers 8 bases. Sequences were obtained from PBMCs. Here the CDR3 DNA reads TGTGCCAGCAGCCCGACAGGGGTACTCTCTGGGGCCAACGTCCTGACTTTC. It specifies CASSPTGVLSGANVLTF.